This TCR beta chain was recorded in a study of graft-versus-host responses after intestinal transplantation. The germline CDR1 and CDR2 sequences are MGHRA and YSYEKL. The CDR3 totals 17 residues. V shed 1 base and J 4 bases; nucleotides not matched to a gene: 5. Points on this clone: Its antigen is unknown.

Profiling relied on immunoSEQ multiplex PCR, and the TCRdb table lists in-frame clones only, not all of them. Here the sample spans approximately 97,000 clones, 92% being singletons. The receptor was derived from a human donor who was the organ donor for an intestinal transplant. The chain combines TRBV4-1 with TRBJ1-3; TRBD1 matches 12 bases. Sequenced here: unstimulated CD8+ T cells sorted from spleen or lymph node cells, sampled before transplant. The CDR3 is CASSQGVGQGAGNTIYF. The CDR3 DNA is TGCGCCAGCAGCCAAGGTGTGGGACAGGGGGCAGGAAACACCATATATTTT.